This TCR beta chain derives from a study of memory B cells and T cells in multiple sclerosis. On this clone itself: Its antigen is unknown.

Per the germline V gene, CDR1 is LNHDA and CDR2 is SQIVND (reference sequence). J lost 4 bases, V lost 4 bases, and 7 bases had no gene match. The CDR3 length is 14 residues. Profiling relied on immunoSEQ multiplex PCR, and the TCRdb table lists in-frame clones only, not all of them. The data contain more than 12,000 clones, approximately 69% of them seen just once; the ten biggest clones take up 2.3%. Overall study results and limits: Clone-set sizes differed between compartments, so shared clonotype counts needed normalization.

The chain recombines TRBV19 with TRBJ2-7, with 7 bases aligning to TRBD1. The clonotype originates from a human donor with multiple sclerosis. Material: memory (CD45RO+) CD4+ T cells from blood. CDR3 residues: CASSTLQGLYEQYF. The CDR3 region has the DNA TGTGCCAGTAGTACTTTACAGGGGCTATACGAGCAGTACTTC.